This TCR beta chain derives from a study of Graves' ophthalmopathy and Graves' hyperthyroidism. Notes on the study in general: The blood repertoire also included most expanded thyroid clonotypes above 0.001 frequency. Ophthalmopathy progression was predicted with roughly 68% sensitivity and approximately 72% specificity.

Lactation, pregnancy, uncontrolled infections and other autoimmune diseases were all grounds for excluding patients. The authors diagnosed from clinical symptoms, serum thyroxine, TRAb, thyroid ultrasound and orbital computed tomography. Germline lookup yields CDR1 SGHAT and CDR2 FQNNGV. V gave up 8 bases and J gave up 2 bases, with 12 bases separating them. The CDR3 has 13 amino acids. Scientists amplified the TCR beta CDR3 regions from RNA transcripts. HTBI-primed first-round RT-PCR preceded second-round multiplex PCR. TCRdb recomputed calls from the multiplex PCR reads with MiXCR, one row per CDR3 protein. The sample shows about 210,000 distinct CDR3 sequences, 29% of them seen only once. Concerning this clonotype itself: What it binds is unknown.

This clonotype was obtained from a man aged 45-60 years with Graves' ophthalmopathy. Sequenced: peripheral blood. The rearrangement joins TRBV11-2 to TRBJ1-2; D remains ambiguous. CDR3 in amino acids: CASGPERNYGYTF. CDR3 bases: TGTGCCAGCGGCCCCGAGAGGAACTATGGCTACACCTTC.